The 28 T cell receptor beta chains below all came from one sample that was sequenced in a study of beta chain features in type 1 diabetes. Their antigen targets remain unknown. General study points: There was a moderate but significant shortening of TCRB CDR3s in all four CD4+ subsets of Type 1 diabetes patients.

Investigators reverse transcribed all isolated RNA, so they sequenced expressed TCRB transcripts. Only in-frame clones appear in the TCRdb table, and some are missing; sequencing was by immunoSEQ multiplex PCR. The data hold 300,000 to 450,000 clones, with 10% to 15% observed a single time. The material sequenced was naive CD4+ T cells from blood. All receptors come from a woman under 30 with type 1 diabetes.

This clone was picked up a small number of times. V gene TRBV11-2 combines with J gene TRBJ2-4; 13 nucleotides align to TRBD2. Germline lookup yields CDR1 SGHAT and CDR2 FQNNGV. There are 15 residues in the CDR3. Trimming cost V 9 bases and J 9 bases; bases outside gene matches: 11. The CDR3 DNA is TGTGCCAGTCGACGGACTAGCGGGAGAATTGGCATTCAGTACTTC. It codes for CASRRTSGRIGIQYF.

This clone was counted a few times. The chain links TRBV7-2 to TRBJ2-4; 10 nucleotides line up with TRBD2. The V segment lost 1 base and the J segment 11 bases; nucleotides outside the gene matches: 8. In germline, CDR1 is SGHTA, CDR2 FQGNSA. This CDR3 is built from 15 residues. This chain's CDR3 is CASSLGPSGGAVQYF. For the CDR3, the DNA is TGTGCCAGCAGCTTAGGTCCCAGCGGGGGGGCTGTTCAGTACTTC. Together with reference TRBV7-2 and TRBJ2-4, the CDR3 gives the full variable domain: GAGVSQSPSNKVTEKGKDVELRCDPISGHTALYWYRQSLGQGLEFLIYFQGNSAPDKSGLPSDRFSAERTGGSVSTLTIQRTQQEDSAVYLCASSLGPSGGAVQYFGAGTRLSVL.

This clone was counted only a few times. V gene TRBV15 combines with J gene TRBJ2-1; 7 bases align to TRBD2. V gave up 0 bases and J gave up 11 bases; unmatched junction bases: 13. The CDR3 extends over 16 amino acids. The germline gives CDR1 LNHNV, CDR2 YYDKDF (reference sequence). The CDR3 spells CATSRDLAAVAGKQFF. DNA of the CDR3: TGTGCCACCAGCAGAGATCTGGCGGCGGTAGCGGGCAAGCAGTTCTTC.

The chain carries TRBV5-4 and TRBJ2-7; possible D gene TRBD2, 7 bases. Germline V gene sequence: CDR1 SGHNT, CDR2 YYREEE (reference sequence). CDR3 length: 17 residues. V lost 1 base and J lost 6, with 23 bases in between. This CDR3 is CASSLKAGGLAVVEQYF. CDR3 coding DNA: TGTGCCAGCAGCTTGAAAGCCGGGGGGCTAGCGGTTGTCGAGCAGTACTTC.

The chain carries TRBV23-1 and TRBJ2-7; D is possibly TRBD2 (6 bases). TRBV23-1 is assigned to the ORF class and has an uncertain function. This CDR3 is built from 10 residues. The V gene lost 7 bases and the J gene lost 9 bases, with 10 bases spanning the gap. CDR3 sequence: CASTRGGQYF. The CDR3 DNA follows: TGCGCCAGCACTCGGGGAGGGCAGTACTTC.

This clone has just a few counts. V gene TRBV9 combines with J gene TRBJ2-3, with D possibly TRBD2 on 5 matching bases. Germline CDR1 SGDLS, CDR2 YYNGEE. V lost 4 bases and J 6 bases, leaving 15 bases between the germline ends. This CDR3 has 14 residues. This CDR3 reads CASSPGLPGDTQYF. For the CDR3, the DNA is TGTGCCAGCAGCCCGGGCCTCCCGGGGGATACGCAGTATTTT.

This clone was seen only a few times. The CDR3 DNA sequence: TGCGCCAGCAGCCAAGAGGTACGGGGGAATCAGCCCCAGCATTTT. Translation gives CASSQEVRGNQPQHF. The chain combines TRBV4-3 with TRBJ1-5, with a possible D match to TRBD1 (5 bases). CDR1 and CDR2 from the germline V gene are LGHNA and YSLEER. The CDR3 has 15 residues. Trimming shortened V by 0 bases and J by 4 bases, and 10 bases separated the two germline ends.

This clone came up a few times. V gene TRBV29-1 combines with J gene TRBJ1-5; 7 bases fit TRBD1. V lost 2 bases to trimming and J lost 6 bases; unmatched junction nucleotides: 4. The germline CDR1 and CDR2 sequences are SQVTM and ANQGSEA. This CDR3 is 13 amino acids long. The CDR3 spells CSVETGVGQPQHF. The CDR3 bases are TGCAGCGTTGAAACAGGGGTGGGTCAGCCCCAGCATTTT.

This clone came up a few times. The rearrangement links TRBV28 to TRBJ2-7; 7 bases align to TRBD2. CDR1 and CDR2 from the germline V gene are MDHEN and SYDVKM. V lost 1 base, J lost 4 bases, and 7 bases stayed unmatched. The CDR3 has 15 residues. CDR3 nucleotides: TGTGCCAGCAGTTTATTAGGTAGCGGGCCTTACGAGCAGTACTTC. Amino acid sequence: CASSLLGSGPYEQYF.

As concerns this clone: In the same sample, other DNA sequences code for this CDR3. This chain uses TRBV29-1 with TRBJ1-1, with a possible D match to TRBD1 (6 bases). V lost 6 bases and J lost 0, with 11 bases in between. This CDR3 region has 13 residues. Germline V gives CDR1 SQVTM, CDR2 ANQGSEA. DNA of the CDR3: TGCAGCGTAGTAGGACAGCTGAACACTGAAGCTTTCTTT. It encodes CSVVGQLNTEAFF.

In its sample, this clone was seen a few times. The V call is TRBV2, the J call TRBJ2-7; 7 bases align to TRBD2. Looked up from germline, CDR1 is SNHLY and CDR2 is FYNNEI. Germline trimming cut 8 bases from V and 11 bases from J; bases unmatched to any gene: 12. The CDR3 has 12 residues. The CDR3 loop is CASDNGGYKKYF. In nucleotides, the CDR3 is TGTGCCAGCGATAACGGGGGGTATAAAAAGTACTTC.

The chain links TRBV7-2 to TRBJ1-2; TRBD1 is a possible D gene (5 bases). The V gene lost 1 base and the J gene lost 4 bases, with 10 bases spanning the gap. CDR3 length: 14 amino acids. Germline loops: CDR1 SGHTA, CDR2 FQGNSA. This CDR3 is CASSLGQTPYGYTF. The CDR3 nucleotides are TGTGCCAGCAGCTTAGGACAGACTCCCTATGGCTACACCTTC.

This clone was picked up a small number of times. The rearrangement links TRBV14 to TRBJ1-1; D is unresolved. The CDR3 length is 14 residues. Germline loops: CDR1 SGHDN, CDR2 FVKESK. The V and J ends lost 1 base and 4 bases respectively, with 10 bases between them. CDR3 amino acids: CASSQVLGSTEAFF. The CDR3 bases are TGTGCCAGCAGCCAAGTCCTTGGGAGCACTGAAGCTTTCTTT.

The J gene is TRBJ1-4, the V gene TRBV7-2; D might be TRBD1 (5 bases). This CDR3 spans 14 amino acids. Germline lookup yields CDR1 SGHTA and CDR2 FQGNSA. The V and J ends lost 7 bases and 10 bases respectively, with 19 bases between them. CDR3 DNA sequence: TGTGCCAGCACCGTCGGGCTAGGGGAAGGAAAACTGTTTTTT. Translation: CASTVGLGEGKLFF.

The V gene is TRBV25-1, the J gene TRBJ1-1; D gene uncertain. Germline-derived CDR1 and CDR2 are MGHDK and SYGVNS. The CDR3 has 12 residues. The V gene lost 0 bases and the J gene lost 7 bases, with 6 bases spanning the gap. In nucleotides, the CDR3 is TGTGCCAGCAGTGAATATTCGGGTGAAGCTTTCTTT. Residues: CASSEYSGEAFF.

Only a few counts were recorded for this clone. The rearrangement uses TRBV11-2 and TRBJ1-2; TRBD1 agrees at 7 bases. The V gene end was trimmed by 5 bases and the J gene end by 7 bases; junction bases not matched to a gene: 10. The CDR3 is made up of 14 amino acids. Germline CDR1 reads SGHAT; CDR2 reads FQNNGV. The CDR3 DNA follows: TGTGCCAGCAGCCCCAGGACAGGATTCTCTGGCTACACCTTC. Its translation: CASSPRTGFSGYTF. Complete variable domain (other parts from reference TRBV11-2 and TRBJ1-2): EAGVAQSPRYKIIEKRQSVAFWCNPISGHATLYWYQQILGQGPKLLIQFQNNGVVDDSQLPKDRFSAERLKGVDSTLKIQPAKLEDSAVYLCASSPRTGFSGYTFGSGTRLTVV.

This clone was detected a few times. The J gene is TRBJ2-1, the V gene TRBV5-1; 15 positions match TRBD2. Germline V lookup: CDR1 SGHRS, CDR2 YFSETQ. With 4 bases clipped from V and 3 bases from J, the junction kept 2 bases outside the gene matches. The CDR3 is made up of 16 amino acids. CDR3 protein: CASSGGLAGGYNEQFF. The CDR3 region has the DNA TGCGCCAGCAGCGGGGGACTAGCGGGAGGCTACAATGAGCAGTTCTTC.

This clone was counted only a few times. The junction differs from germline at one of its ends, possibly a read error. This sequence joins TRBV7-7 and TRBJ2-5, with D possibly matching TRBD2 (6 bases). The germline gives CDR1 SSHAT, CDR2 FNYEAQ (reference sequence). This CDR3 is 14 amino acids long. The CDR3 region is CASSHQGGLETQYF. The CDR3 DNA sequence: TGTGCTAGCAGTCACCAAGGAGGGTTAGAGACCCAGTACTTC.

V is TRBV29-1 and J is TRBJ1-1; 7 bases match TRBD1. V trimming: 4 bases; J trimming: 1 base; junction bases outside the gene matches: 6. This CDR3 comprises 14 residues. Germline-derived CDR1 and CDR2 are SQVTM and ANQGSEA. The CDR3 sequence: CSVAPTGANTEAFF. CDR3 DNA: TGCAGCGTTGCTCCAACAGGGGCGAACACTGAAGCTTTCTTT. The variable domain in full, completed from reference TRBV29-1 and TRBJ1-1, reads SAVISQKPSRDICQRGTSLTIQCQVDSQVTMMFWYRQQPGQSLTLIATANQGSEATYESGFVIDKFPISRPNLTFSTLTVSNMSPEDSSIYLCSVAPTGANTEAFFGQGTRLTVV.

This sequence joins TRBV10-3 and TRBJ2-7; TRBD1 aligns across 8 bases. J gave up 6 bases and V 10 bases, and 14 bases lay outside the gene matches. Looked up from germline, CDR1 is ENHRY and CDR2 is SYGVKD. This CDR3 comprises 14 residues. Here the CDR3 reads CASLEGQGAGEQYF. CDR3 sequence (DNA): TGTGCCAGTCTAGAGGGGCAGGGGGCTGGCGAGCAGTACTTC.

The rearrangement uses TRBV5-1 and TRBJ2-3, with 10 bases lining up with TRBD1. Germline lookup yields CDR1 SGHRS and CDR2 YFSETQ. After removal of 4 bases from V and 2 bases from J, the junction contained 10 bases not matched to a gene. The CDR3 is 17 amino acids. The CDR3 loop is CASSPPGQGSITDTQYF. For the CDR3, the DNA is TGCGCCAGCAGCCCCCCGGGACAGGGGTCTATCACAGATACGCAGTATTTT.

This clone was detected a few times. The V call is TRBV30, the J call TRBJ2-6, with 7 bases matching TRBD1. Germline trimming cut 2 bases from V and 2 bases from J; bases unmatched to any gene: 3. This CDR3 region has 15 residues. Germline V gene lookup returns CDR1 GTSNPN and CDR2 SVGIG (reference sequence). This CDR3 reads CAWSIDRAGANVLTF. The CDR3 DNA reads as TGTGCCTGGAGTATTGACAGGGCTGGGGCCAACGTCCTGACTTTC.

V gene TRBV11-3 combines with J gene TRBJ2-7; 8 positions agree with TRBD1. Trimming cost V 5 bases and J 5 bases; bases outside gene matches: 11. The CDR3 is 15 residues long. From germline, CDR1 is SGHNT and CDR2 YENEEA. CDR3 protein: CASSIMTGVHHEQYF. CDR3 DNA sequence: TGTGCCAGCAGCATTATGACAGGGGTCCACCACGAGCAGTACTTC.

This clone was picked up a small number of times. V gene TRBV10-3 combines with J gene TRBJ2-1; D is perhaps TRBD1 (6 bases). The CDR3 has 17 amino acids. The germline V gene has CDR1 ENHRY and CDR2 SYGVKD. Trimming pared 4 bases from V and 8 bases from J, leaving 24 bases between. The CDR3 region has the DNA TGTGCCATCAGTGGCCCGACAACAGACAGGAGTCGCGATGAGCAGTTCTTC. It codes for CAISGPTTDRSRDEQFF.

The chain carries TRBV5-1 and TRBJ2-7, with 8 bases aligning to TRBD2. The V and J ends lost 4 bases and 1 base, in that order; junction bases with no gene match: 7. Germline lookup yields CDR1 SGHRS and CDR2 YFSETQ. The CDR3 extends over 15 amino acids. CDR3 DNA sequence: TGCGCCAGCAGCCCTAGCGGGCTCGAATCCTACGAGCAGTACTTC. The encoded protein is CASSPSGLESYEQYF.

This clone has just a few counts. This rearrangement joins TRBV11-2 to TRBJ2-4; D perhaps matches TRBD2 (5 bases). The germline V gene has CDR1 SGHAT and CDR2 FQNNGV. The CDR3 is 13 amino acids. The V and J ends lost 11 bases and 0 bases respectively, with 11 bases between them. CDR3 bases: TGTGCCTCTTCGGGGATAGCCAAAAACATTCAGTACTTC. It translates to CASSGIAKNIQYF.

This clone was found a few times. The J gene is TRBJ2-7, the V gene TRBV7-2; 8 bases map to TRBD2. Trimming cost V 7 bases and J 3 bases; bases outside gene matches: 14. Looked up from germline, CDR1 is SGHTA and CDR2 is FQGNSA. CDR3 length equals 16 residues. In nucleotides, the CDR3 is TGTGCCAGCACCCCTTCCGCCCTAGCGGGTGGCTACGAGCAGTACTTC. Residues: CASTPSALAGGYEQYF.

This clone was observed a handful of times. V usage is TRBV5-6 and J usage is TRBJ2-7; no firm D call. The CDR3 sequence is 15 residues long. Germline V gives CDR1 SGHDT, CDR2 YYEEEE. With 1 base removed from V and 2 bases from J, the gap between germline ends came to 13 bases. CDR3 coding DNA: TGTGCCAGCAGCTTGATTGGCAGTGCCACCTACGAGCAGTACTTC. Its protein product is CASSLIGSATYEQYF.